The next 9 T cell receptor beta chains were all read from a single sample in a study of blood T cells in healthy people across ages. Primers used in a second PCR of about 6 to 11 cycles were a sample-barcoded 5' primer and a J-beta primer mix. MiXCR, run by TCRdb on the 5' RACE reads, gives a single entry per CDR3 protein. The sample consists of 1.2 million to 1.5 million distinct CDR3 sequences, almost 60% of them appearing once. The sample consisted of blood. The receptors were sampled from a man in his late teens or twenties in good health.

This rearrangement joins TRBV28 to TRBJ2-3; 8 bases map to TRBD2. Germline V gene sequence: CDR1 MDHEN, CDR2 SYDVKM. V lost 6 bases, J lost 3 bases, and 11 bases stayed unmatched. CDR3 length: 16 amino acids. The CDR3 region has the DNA TGTGCCAGCAGCCCGGGACTAGGCGCCTTAACAGATACGCAGTATTTT. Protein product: CASSPGLGALTDTQYF.

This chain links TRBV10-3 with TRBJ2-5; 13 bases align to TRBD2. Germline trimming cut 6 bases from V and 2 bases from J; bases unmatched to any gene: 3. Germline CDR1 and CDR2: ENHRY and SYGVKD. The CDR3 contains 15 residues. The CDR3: CAIRGTSGTQETQYF. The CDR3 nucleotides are TGTGCCATCAGAGGGACTAGCGGGACGCAAGAGACCCAGTACTTC.

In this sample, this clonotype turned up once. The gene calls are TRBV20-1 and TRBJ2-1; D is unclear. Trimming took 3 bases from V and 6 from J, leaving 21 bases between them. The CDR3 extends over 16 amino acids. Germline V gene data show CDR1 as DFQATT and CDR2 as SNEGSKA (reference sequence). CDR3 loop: CSARWMSTENPNEQFF. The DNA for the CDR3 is TGCAGTGCTAGGTGGATGTCGACGGAGAACCCCAATGAGCAGTTCTTC.

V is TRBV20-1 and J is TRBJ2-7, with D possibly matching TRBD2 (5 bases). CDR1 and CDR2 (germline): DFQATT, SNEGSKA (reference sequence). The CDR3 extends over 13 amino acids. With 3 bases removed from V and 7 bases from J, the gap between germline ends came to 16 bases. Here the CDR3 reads CSASLAGTGEQYF. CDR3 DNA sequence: TGCAGTGCTAGTCTCGCGGGCACGGGGGAGCAGTACTTC.

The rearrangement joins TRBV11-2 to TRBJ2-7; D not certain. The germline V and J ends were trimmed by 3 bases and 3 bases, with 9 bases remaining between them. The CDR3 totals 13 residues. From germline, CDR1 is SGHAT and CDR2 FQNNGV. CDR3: CASSLGTHYEQYF. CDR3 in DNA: TGTGCCAGCAGCTTGGGTACCCACTACGAGCAGTACTTC.

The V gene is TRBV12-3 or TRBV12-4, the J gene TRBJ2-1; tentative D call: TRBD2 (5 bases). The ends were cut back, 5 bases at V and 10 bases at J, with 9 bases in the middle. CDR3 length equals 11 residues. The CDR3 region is CASSKTGEQFF. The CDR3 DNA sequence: TGTGCCAGCAGTAAAACGGGGGAGCAGTTCTTC.

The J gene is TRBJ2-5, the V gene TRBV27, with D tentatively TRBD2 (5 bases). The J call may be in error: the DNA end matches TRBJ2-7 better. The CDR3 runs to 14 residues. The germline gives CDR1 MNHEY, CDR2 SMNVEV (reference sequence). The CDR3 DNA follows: TGTGCCAGCAGTTCAACCGGGCGTGAGGGCGAGCAGTACTTC. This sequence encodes CASSSTGREGEQYF.

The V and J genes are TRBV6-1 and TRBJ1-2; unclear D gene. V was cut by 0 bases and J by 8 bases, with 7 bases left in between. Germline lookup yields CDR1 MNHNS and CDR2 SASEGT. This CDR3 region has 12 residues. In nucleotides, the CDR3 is TGTGCCAGCAGTGAAGCTCCACGAGGCTACACCTTC. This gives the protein CASSEAPRGYTF.

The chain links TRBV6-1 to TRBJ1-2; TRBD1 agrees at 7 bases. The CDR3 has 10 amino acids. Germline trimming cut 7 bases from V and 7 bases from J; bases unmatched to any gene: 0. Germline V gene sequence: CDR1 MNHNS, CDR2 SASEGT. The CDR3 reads CASNRGGYTF. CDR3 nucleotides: TGTGCCAGCAACAGGGGTGGCTACACCTTC.